A selection of T cell receptor beta chains follows, all from one sample in a study of cytomegalovirus exposure and HLA in healthy donors. Libraries were prepared by immunoSEQ multiplex PCR; TCRdb keeps only in-frame clonotypes and omits some of them. The profile shows 90,000 or so clones, just under 80% of them singletons. Sequencing was done on a sample of PBMCs. The receptors stem from a male donor in good health and CMV-seropositive. The CDR3 runs from the conserved cysteine through the conserved F or W. The D gene is left open where the match is weak. Rows may omit the clone size; those that give it use once, few, many or a size class.

clone_size,j_call,v_call,d_call,cdr3_aa,cdr3_nt
few,TRBJ1-6,TRBV5-1,NA,CASSLEAGQSSYNSPLHF,TGCGCCAGCAGCTTGGAAGCAGGGCAAAGCTCCTATAATTCACCCCTCCACTTT
NA,TRBJ1-2,TRBV5-5,NA,CASSLREQNYGYTF,TGTGCCAGCAGCTTGCGGGAACAGAACTATGGCTACACCTTC
NA,TRBJ1-2,TRBV30,NA,CAWSVQGPNYGYTF,TGTGCCTGGAGCGTACAGGGACCTAACTATGGCTACACCTTC
NA,TRBJ1-1,TRBV2,NA,CASSDRAGTEAFF,TGTGCCAGCAGTGACAGGGCGGGGACTGAAGCTTTCTTT
NA,TRBJ2-7,TRBV28,TRBD1,CASSSGGGDEQYF,TGTGCCAGCAGTTCAGGGGGCGGCGACGAGCAGTACTTC
NA,TRBJ1-2,TRBV19,NA,CASSIERQHYGYTF,TGTGCCAGTAGTATCGAGAGGCAGCACTATGGCTACACCTTC
NA,TRBJ2-7,TRBV9,TRBD2,CASSPRTSGSSYEQYF,TGTGCCAGCAGCCCCCGGACTAGCGGAAGCTCCTACGAGCAGTACTTC
NA,TRBJ1-5,TRBV2,NA,CASSDVRGPGGNQPQHF,TGTGCCAGCAGTGATGTAAGGGGACCGGGAGGCAATCAGCCCCAGCATTTT
NA,TRBJ1-2,TRBV5-5,NA,CASSLVARGGYTF,TGTGCCAGCAGCTTGGTCGCCAGGGGAGGCTACACCTTC
NA,TRBJ2-1,TRBV7-2,TRBD2,CASGQRGGSSYNEQFF,TGTGCCAGCGGCCAGCGGGGGGGAAGCTCCTACAATGAGCAGTTCTTC
NA,TRBJ2-5,TRBV29-1,NA,CSVGRESETQYF,TGCAGCGTTGGCCGGGAGTCAGAGACCCAGTACTTC